This TCR beta chain was retrieved from a study of response to subunit inactivated influenza vaccine. The CDR3 consists of 16 residues. V lost 0 bases to trimming and J lost 1 base, with 12 bases between them. Germline lookup yields CDR1 MNHEY and CDR2 SVGEGT. Whole-study results and caveats: Each seasonal flu vaccination may recruit only limited new T cells, authors suggested.

TCRdb re-derived calls from the RT-PCR reads in MiXCR, one entry per CDR3 protein. The sample lists about 500,000 distinct CDR3 sequences; about 7.2% were seen once. To note about this clonotype: What it recognizes is unknown.

Material: PBMCs from blood, obtained roughly 24 months after vaccination. This clonotype was obtained from a man aged 45 to 75 who received an inactivated influenza vaccine. This chain uses TRBV6-2 or TRBV6-3 with TRBJ1-2; D is unresolved. As DNA, the CDR3 is TGTGCCAGCAGTTACTCGCATACCGGGAATAACTATGGCTACACCTTC. Translating gives CASSYSHTGNNYGYTF.